This TCR beta chain was sequenced during a study of blood T cell repertoires in COVID-19. On the study more broadly: Sources were T cells, B-cell-depleted T cells, or PBMCs; the material itself was cDNA or gDNA.

The CDR3 consists of 14 residues. Germline CDR1 reads MNHEY; CDR2 reads SVGEGT. V lost 2 bases and J 4 bases, leaving 9 bases between the germline ends. Clones were read by immunoSEQ multiplex PCR, and TCRdb kept only the in-frame ones, dropping some. The sample carries roughly 300,000 clones, 70% to 90% recorded once. The cohort comprised adults aged about 18 to 100 years residing in approximately 22 US areas. Participant-given clinical history determined each cohort assignment. The chain recombines TRBV6-2 or TRBV6-3 with TRBJ1-5, with D perhaps TRBD1 (6 bases). Specimen: PBMCs or T cells enriched from blood (not recorded which). This TCR was sampled from a woman aged 35 to 49 with acute COVID-19. CDR3 in amino acids: CASSYLTGNQPQHF. Here the CDR3 DNA reads TGTGCCAGCAGTTACCTCACAGGGAATCAGCCCCAGCATTTT.